Detailed here is one T cell receptor (beta chain). This receptor's antigen is unknown. No base-level quality is on record; no much larger clone is a single base apart. The entry originates in a study of T cell repertoires in ileal Crohn's disease (dated by TCRdb to about 2019). Broadly, across the study: At the time of surgery, roughly 34% of patients were active smokers, and the median duration of disease was about 8.5 years. Roughly half of the patients were given postoperative therapy, with about 19 on anti-TNF agents and 10 to 12 on thiopurines. Running in parallel with the study was a multicentre cohort set up to find predictors of early endoscopic recurrence following ileocolonic resection. Every patient underwent surgery because of a complication, which was stricturing disease in around 60% of cases and penetrating disease in approximately 40%. A total of around 150 mucosal samples from approximately 57 patients were sequenced, collected from several sites on the surgical specimen as well as at postoperative endoscopy. A Rutgeerts score higher than i0 was the definition used for endoscopic postoperative recurrence. TCR repertoire analysis was performed in some 60 Crohn's disease patients drawn from a prospective multicentre cohort. What the authors observed across the whole study: Endoscopic recurrence was linked to a higher percentage of high-frequency clones at surgery, and recurrence occurred in every patient whose clonality exceeded 26.8% (18/57). Sorted CD8 T cells carried more high-frequency clones than CD4 T cells, suggesting mucosal expansions were mainly CD8. A significantly higher proportion of clonal expansions was observed in active smokers at surgery than in non-smokers (about 25% vs 20%, p=0.02). Only a subgroup of patients, of unstated size, had their mucosal CD4 and CD8 T cells sorted and sequenced.

The CDR3 has 15 amino acids, counting the end cysteine and phenylalanine. Only CDR3 DNA remains: 45 bases, in frame from the first base. Sequences LNHNV (CDR1) and YYDKDF (CDR2) are obtained from the germline V gene (reference sequence). V sheds 0 bases and J sheds 3 bases, leaving 12 bases between their ends. Adults with ileal or ileocolonic Crohn's disease and an indication for ileocolonic resection were eligible for inclusion. Before DNA extraction, whole ileal mucosal biopsies were kept frozen at -80 degrees C. Genomic DNA was extracted from frozen whole biopsies with a TRizol-based method and quantified on a NanoDrop 2000 spectrophotometer. For commercial TCRB immunosequencing, 400 to 550 nanograms of biopsy DNA were submitted for each sample. CDR3 regions were amplified from genomic DNA by Adaptive Biotechnology using a two-step, amplification bias-controlled multiplex PCR. Primers for every V and J gene segment were used in the first PCR, and barcodes and Illumina adapters were added in the second PCR. CDR3 libraries were sequenced using an Illumina instrument. The source study handled its data this way. The analysis used both the pipelines supplied by the vendor and custom analysis of the raw data in R/Bioconductor with R version 3.3.0. Clonality, which ranges from 0 to 1, was calculated as the inverse of the normalised Shannon entropy across all productive clones. The repertoire share taken up by the top 100 clones defined high-frequency clones, and only clones that passed a 95% confidence test were kept. The Simpson index measured repertoire diversity, and the Morisita-Horn index measured overlap between samples. Not all clones reach the TCRdb copy of this immuneACCESS table, which keeps in-frame sequences only. Checked studies attribute under half of the gap to unresolved V genes and leave the rest unexplained. V and J calls plus clone size are reproduced from that table; the DNA served to infer D and trimming. Counted in this sample were around 15,000 clones; nearly 90% of them appeared once. The ten largest clones represent 3.7% of the sample.

Input material: ileal tissue. The origin of this receptor is an adult with Crohn's disease. The rearranged segments are TRBV15 and TRBJ2-7; there is no confident call for the D gene. DNA sequence: TGTGCCACCAGCAGAGACGTCACGAGCCTCTACGAGCAGTACTTC. This encodes CATSRDVTSLYEQYF. The variable domain in full, with residues beyond the CDR3 obtained from the reference TRBV15 and TRBJ2-7 genes, is DAMVIQNPRYQVTQFGKPVTLSCSQTLNHNVMYWYQQKSSQAPKLLFHYYDKDFNNEADTPDNFQSRRPNTSFCFLDIRSPGLGDTAMYLCATSRDVTSLYEQYFGPGTRLTVT.